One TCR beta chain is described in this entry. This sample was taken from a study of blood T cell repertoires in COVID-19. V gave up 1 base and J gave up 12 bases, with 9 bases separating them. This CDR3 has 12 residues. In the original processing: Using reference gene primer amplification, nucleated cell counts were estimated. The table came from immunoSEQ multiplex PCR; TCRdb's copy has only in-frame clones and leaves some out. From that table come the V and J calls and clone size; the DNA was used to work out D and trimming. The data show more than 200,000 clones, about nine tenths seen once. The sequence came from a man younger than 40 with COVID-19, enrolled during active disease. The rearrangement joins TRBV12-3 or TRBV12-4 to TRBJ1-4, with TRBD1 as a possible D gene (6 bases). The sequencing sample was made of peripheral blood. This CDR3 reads CASSLGRGQLFF. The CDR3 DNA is TGTGCCAGCAGTTTAGGCAGGGGACAACTGTTTTTT.